This TCR beta chain stems from a study of beta chain features in type 1 diabetes. Overall study findings and caveats: Type 1 diabetes patients showed a moderate but significant shortening of TCRB CDR3s in all four CD4+ subsets. The influence of HLA type on TCRB rearrangement stayed undetermined. A closer apparent resemblance between naive, central memory and Treg TCRB repertoires was seen in patients than in healthy donors.

The CDR3 sequence is 13 residues long. Germline-derived CDR1 and CDR2 are SGHDN and FVKESK. Trimming took off 4 bases at V and 3 bases at J, with 8 bases between the two ends. The study reverse transcribed the entire isolated RNA, so it sequenced expressed TCRB transcripts. Each sample of naive, central memory or regulatory T cells had, on average, approximately 4 million reads. Using immunoSEQ multiplex PCR, the repertoire was profiled, and TCRdb retains in-frame clones only, with some absent. The sample records under 850,000 clones, roughly 12% being singletons. CD4+ cells of the naive, central memory, regulatory and stem cell-like memory types were sorted via CD45RO/CCR7/CD25/CD127/CD95/CD27. Comment on this clone: The antigen is undetermined.

The specimen was naive CD4+ T cells from blood. The TCR comes from a man younger than 35 with type 1 diabetes. The genes are TRBV14 and TRBJ2-3; no reliable D call. CDR3 region: CASSPWDTDTQYF. The CDR3 DNA reads TGTGCCAGCAGCCCCTGGGATACAGATACGCAGTATTTT.